Below are 9 T cell receptor beta chains sequenced from a single sample in a study of shared clonotypes between healthy human individuals. Here immunoSEQ multiplex PCR was the method, and the copy in TCRdb shows in-frame clones only, minus some. The sample consists of roughly 720,000 clones, 90% of them appearing once. Sequenced input: memory CD8+ T cells from PBMCs. The sample's subset: CD45RO+ cells pooled with CCR7-negative TemRA cells. The receptors here all came from a young man in good health. Some clones in this sample may be carry-over from other donors' samples.

The chain is built from TRBV19 and TRBJ2-7; no definite D call. Germline CDR1 reads LNHDA; CDR2 reads SQIVND (reference sequence). V was cut by 6 bases and J by 2 bases, with 8 bases left in between. This CDR3 region has 12 residues. The CDR3 bases are TGTGCCAGTAGCAATGTCCCCTACGAGCAGTACTTC. Its translation is CASSNVPYEQYF.

This clone was seen a single time. The genes are TRBV27 and TRBJ2-1; 10 nucleotides match TRBD2. CDR1 is MNHEY and CDR2 is SMNVEV in the germline V gene (reference sequence). With 2 bases clipped from V and 4 bases from J, the junction kept 2 bases outside the gene matches. The CDR3 covers 15 residues. CDR3 sequence (DNA): TGTGCCAGCAGTTTAGTACTAGCGGGGTACAATGAGCAGTTCTTC. It specifies CASSLVLAGYNEQFF.

The gene calls are TRBV2 and TRBJ2-7; the D is unclear. Germline V gene lookup returns CDR1 SNHLY and CDR2 FYNNEI. Trimming pared 2 bases from V and 1 base from J, leaving 15 bases between. This CDR3 is built from 16 residues. In DNA form, the CDR3 reads TGTGCCAGCAGTGAAAGGCCAAGTTCTCAATCCTACGAGCAGTACTTC. Its protein is CASSERPSSQSYEQYF.

CDR3 amino acids: CSVPGQGHEDTQYF. CDR3 DNA sequence: TGCAGCGTTCCCGGACAGGGGCATGAAGATACGCAGTATTTT. The chain links TRBV29-1 to TRBJ2-3; TRBD1 aligns across 9 bases. This CDR3 has 14 residues. The V gene's germline CDR1 is SQVTM and CDR2 ANQGSEA. Germline trimming cut 5 bases from V and 5 bases from J; bases unmatched to any gene: 8.

This clone is medium-sized (0.01 to 0.1%). The chain couples TRBV27 to TRBJ2-7; 9 bases line up with TRBD1. The CDR3 length is 16 residues. J was trimmed by 2 bases and V by 2 bases; bases with no gene match: 7. From germline, CDR1 is MNHEY and CDR2 SMNVEV (reference sequence). In DNA, the CDR3 is TGTGCCAGCAGTTTAAGGGCCGGGACAGGGACCTACGAGCAGTACTTC. This sequence encodes CASSLRAGTGTYEQYF.

V gene TRBV27 combines with J gene TRBJ2-4; TRBD2 matches 12 bases. The V segment lost 7 bases and the J segment 5 bases; nucleotides outside the gene matches: 6. CDR3 size: 15 residues. The germline V gene encodes CDR1 MNHEY and CDR2 SMNVEV (reference sequence). The CDR3 reads CASTELAGGENIQYF. The CDR3 DNA reads as TGTGCCAGCACCGAACTAGCGGGAGGTGAAAACATTCAGTACTTC.

This chain connects TRBV5-1 to TRBJ2-2; TRBD2 agrees at 11 bases. CDR1 is SGHRS, CDR2 YFSETQ, per germline. V lost 1 base, J lost 8 bases, and 1 base stayed unmatched. There are 14 residues in the CDR3. The CDR3 region has the DNA TGCGCCAGCAGCTTGACTAGCGGGAGAGGGGAGCTGTTTTTT. It yields the protein CASSLTSGRGELFF.

Only one count was recorded for this clone. The chain uses TRBV6-1 and TRBJ2-7, with 11 nucleotides matching TRBD2. The ends lost 2 bases at V and 3 bases at J; junction bases unmatched: 6. From germline, CDR1 is MNHNS and CDR2 SASEGT. CDR3 length: 16 amino acids. The DNA for the CDR3 is TGTGCCAGCAGTGAATCACTAGCGGGAGTTTACTACGAGCAGTACTTC. Protein product: CASSESLAGVYYEQYF.

The V and J genes are TRBV29-1 and TRBJ2-1; either TRBD1 or TRBD2 may supply D (5 bases each). The CDR3 extends over 15 amino acids. Germline CDR1 SQVTM, CDR2 ANQGSEA. The V gene lost 7 bases and the J gene lost 1 base, with 17 bases spanning the gap. The CDR3 is CSASGGMRSYNEQFF. The CDR3 DNA is TGCAGCGCATCTGGGGGAATGAGGTCCTACAATGAGCAGTTCTTC.